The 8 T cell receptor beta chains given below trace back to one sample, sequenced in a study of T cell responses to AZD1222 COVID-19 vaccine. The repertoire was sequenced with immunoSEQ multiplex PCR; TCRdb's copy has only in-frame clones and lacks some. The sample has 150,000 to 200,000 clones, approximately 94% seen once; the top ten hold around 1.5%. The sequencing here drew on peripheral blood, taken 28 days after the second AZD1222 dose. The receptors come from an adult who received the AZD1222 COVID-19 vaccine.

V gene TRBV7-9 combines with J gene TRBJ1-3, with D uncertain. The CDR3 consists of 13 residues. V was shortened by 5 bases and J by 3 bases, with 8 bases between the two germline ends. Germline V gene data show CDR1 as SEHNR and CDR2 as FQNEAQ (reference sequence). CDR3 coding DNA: TGTGCCAGCAGCAGCCACAGTGGAAACACCATATATTTT. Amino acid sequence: CASSSHSGNTIYF.

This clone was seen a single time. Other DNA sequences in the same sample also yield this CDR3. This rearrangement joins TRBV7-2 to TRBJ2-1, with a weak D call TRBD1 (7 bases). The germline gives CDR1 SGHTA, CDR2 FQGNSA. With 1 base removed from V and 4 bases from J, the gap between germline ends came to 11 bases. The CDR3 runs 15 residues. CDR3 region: CASSLVAGGYNEQFF. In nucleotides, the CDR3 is TGTGCCAGCAGCTTAGTGGCAGGGGGGTACAATGAGCAGTTCTTC.

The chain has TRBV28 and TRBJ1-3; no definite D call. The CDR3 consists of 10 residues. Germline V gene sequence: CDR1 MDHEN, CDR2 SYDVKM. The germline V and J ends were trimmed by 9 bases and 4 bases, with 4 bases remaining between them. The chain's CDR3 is CASTGNTIYF. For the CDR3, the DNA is TGTGCCAGTACGGGAAACACCATATATTTT. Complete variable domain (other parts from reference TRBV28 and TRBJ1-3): DVKVTQSSRYLVKRTGEKVFLECVQDMDHENMFWYRQDPGLGLRLIYFSYDVKMKEKGDIPEGYSVSREKKERFSLILESASTNQTSMYLCASTGNTIYFGEGSWLTVV.

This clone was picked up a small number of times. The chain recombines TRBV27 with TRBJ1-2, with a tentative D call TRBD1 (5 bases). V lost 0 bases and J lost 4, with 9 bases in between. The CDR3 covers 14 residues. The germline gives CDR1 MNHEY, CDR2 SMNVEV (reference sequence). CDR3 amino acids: CASSLSRGGYGYTF. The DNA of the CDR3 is TGTGCCAGCAGTTTATCAAGGGGTGGCTATGGCTACACCTTC.

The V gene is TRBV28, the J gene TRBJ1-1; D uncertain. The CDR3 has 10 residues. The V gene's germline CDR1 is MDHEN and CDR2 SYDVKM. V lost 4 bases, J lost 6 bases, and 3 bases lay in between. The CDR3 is CASSSSEAFF. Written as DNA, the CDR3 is TGTGCCAGCAGTTCCTCTGAAGCTTTCTTT. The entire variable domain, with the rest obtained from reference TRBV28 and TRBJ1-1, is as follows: DVKVTQSSRYLVKRTGEKVFLECVQDMDHENMFWYRQDPGLGLRLIYFSYDVKMKEKGDIPEGYSVSREKKERFSLILESASTNQTSMYLCASSSSEAFFGQGTRLTVV.

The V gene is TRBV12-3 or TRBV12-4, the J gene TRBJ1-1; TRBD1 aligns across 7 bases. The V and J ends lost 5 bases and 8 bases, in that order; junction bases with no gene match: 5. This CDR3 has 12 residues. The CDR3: CASSRRQGEAFF. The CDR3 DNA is TGTGCCAGCAGTCGTAGACAGGGCGAAGCTTTCTTT.

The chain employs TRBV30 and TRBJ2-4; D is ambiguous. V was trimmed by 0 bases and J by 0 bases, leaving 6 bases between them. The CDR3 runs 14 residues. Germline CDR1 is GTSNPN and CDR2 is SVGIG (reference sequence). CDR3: CAWSVDLAKNIQYF. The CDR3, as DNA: TGTGCCTGGAGTGTCGACCTAGCCAAAAACATTCAGTACTTC.

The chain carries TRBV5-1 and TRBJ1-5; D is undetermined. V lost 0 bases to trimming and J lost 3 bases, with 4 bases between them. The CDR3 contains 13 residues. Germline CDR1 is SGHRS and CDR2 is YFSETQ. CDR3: CASSLDLNQPQHF. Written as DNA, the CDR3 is TGCGCCAGCAGCTTGGATCTCAATCAGCCCCAGCATTTT.